This T cell receptor beta chain was captured by sequencing in a study of blood T cell repertoires in COVID-19. Study background: In each case, the material was cDNA or gDNA derived from T cells, B-cell-depleted T cells, or PBMCs.

This clone appeared once. Produced via immunoSEQ multiplex PCR; TCRdb's table is partial and in-frame only. The profile shows 150,000 or so clones, 80% to 90% of them singletons. Trimming took 4 bases from V and 2 from J, leaving 7 bases between them. Germline values: CDR1 MRHNA, CDR2 SNTAGT. The CDR3 extends over 13 amino acids. The TCR sequence derives from a woman between 45 and 65 years old with COVID-19, enrolled during active disease. The chain couples TRBV6-4 to TRBJ2-3; D is ambiguous. Material: peripheral blood. In nucleotides, the CDR3 is TGTGCCAGCAGTGTGGAGTCCACAGATACGCAGTATTTT. Translated: CASSVESTDTQYF.